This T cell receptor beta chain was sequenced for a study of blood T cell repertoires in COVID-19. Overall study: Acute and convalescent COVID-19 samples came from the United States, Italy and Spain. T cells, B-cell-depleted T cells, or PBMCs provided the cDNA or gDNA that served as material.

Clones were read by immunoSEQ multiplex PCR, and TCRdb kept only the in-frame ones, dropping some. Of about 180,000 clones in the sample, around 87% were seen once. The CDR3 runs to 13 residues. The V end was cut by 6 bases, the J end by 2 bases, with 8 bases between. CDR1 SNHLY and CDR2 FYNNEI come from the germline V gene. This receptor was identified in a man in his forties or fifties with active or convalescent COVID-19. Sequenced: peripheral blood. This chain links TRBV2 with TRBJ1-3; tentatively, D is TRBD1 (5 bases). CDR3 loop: CASSTGAGNTIYF. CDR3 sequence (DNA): TGTGCCAGCAGCACAGGTGCTGGAAACACCATATATTTT.